This T cell receptor beta chain was identified during a study of blood T cell repertoires in COVID-19. Study at large: The United States, Italy and Spain were the sources of the acute and convalescent COVID-19 samples.

The table lists this clone with a few counts. Per the study methods: It was from reference gene primer amplification that nucleated cell counts were estimated. Clones were read by immunoSEQ multiplex PCR, and TCRdb kept only the in-frame ones, dropping some. V, J and clone size reflect that table, while D and trimming were determined from the DNA. The sample has 55,000 to 70,000 clones, 88% seen once. Across 20 to 25 US areas, participants ranged in age from about 18 to 100 years. The recovered donors of Cohort 3 showed two negative PCRs, clearance, or symptom resolution. The CDR3 has 15 residues. Germline-derived CDR1 and CDR2 are SGHVS and FNYEAQ. J gave up 11 bases and V 5 bases, and 14 bases lay outside the gene matches.

The specimen was PBMCs or T cells enriched from blood (not recorded which). The V call is TRBV7-6, the J call TRBJ2-3; TRBD2 agrees at 9 bases. This clonotype originated in a woman between 40 and 55 years old who had recovered from COVID-19. The CDR3 nucleotides read TGTGCCAGCAGCCCCACTAGCGGGTCGTTCCAGGGGCAGTATTTT. Protein product: CASSPTSGSFQGQYF.